This T cell receptor beta chain is drawn from a study of blood T cell repertoires in COVID-19. Study-wide background: The samples span acute and convalescent COVID-19 from the United States, Italy and Spain.

Sequencing was performed with immunoSEQ multiplex PCR; in TCRdb, only in-frame clones are kept and a portion is missing. The sample lists about 250,000 clones; roughly 80% were seen once. CDR3 size: 13 residues. Trimming removed 0 bases from V and 6 bases from J, with 9 bases in between. The germline V gene has CDR1 SGHRS and CDR2 YFSETQ. The chain employs TRBV5-1 and TRBJ1-2; D possibly corresponds to TRBD1 (5 bases). The source is a woman in her forties who had been exposed to COVID-19. The sequenced sample consisted of PBMCs or T cells enriched from blood (not recorded which). In DNA form, the CDR3 reads TGCGCCAGCAGCTTGGGACAGCGGGATGGCTACACCTTC. Translating gives CASSLGQRDGYTF.